These T cell receptor beta chains were read from a single sample in a study of OX40 agonist ivuxolimab in advanced cancers. TCRdb's copy holds only in-frame clones and misses some; the assay was immunoSEQ multiplex PCR. Of 78,000 or so clones in the sample, more than 90% were seen once. This specimen was CD4+ or CD8+ T cells sorted from blood, taken in a trial of the OX40 agonist ivuxolimab. These receptors originate from an adult with an advanced solid tumor such as melanoma, head and neck, liver or kidney cancer. Each CDR3 is given without its conserved first and last residue. The order of the fields is V gene, clone size, J gene, CDR3 protein. Rows give clone size only sometimes, using once, few, many, or a class for an expanded clone.

>TRBV15|.|TRBJ1-1
ATSRDRIGGGRLAEAF
>TRBV5-6|.|TRBJ2-1
ASSPGTREISYNEQF
>TRBV2|once|TRBJ2-1
ARNMQGTYNEQF
>TRBV4-1|.|TRBJ1-5
ASSQVDSGNQPQH
>TRBV15|few|TRBJ2-7
ATKPGQGNEQY
>TRBV9|.|TRBJ1-1
ASSVDGSSEAF
>TRBV5-5|.|TRBJ2-3
ASSLQGADTQY
>TRBV7-8|.|TRBJ1-2
ASSLGTGRETNYGYT
>TRBV2|.|TRBJ1-6
ATNWAGGGSPLH
>TRBV9|.|TRBJ2-2
ASQSGGGELF
>TRBV4-1|.|TRBJ2-1
ASSQGVGIGYEQF
>TRBV11-2|.|TRBJ2-5
ATQRHEETQY
>TRBV10-3|.|TRBJ1-1
AIGDRGSTEAF
>TRBV7-7|.|TRBJ2-1
ASTYDIAGTSSYNEQF
>TRBV10-1|.|TRBJ2-1
ASSDRDNEQF
>TRBV10-3|.|TRBJ1-5
AISESGLRDTSNQPQH
>TRBV5-8|.|TRBJ1-1
ASSFGRAGTEAF
>TRBV1|.|TRBJ2-7
TSSPQGGHEQY
>TRBV7-9|.|TRBJ2-3
ASSPGTSGTDTQY
>TRBV7-2|.|TRBJ2-7
ASSLAMDGSYEQY
>TRBV29-1|.|TRBJ1-1
SVGLRNRGLKNTEAF
>TRBV19|.|TRBJ2-7
ASSFSSGEGFGEQY
>TRBV9|once|TRBJ2-5
ASSVEGGGGFQETQY
>TRBV2|.|TRBJ1-5
ASSAHDSGNQPQH
>TRBV4-3|.|TRBJ2-5
ASSQESNFQETQY
>TRBV9|.|TRBJ1-6
ASSEEVNSPLH
>TRBV7-9|few|TRBJ1-2
ASTLGGPHYGYT
>TRBV6-5|.|TRBJ1-1
ASRRQGHEGAEAF
>TRBV28|.|TRBJ2-3
ASLKVGEKISDTQY
>TRBV7-9|.|TRBJ1-2
ASSLNTAYGYT
>TRBV6-5|.|TRBJ1-2
ASREGKGSHT
>TRBV30|once|TRBJ2-6
AWSPGYGANVLT
>TRBV5-1|.|TRBJ1-4
ASSLARVGEKLF
>TRBV19|.|TRBJ2-1
ASTIAGVSYNEQF
>TRBV13|.|TRBJ1-1
ASSGDRNTEAF
>TRBV7-8|.|TRBJ2-2
ASSLGIAGELF
>TRBV4-1|.|TRBJ2-1
ASSLDQGTYNEQF
>TRBV30|few|TRBJ1-1
AWESGTGDTEAF
>TRBV4-1|.|TRBJ1-1
ASSQTGVTEAF
>TRBV6-1|few|TRBJ1-2
ASRVDSTLYGYT
>TRBV11-2|.|TRBJ1-4
ASSFGTGIGNEKLF
>TRBV5-6|.|TRBJ2-7
ASSQGLGTYEQY
>TRBV19|once|TRBJ1-2
ASITSSQQTYGYT
>TRBV27|.|TRBJ2-2
ASSLQGDVINTGELF
>TRBV5-4|.|TRBJ2-7
ASSPPDRGHDEQY
>TRBV18|.|TRBJ2-5
ASSPYDNILQETQY
>TRBV4-3|.|TRBJ1-2
ASSQGTGTSYGYT
>TRBV9|.|TRBJ1-2
ASSLGPHGYT
>TRBV7-6|.|TRBJ2-2
ASSHRTYTGELF
>TRBV6-1|.|TRBJ1-5
ASSEAEYQPQH
>TRBV6-5|.|TRBJ2-7
ASSPGYYEQY
>TRBV7-2|.|TRBJ1-6
ASSLALLGANSPLH
>TRBV6-5|.|TRBJ2-7
ASSYGDRGLYEQY